The source of this TCR beta chain is a study of blood T cell repertoires in COVID-19 (dated by TCRdb to 2019 to 2021). Regarding the study in general: The collaborator samples originated in the United States, Italy and Spain and spanned the acute and convalescent phases of COVID-19. The dataset comprised deeply sampled blood TCRbeta repertoires from subjects exposed to, actively infected with, or recovered from COVID-19. Samples were obtained from the ongoing ImmuneRACE study (first 160 participants) and from about 1,300 subjects provided by 6 global collaborators. The material from the prospective study consisted of cDNA or gDNA derived from T cells, B-cell-depleted T cells, or PBMCs. Nearly every sample came with metadata listing a de-identified subject ID, COVID-19 status, age in years and sex. The repertoires were released in a freely available public database intended as a resource for research on the immune response to SARS-CoV-2. Where available, HLA class I and class II types were taken from metadata supplied by the sample provider and were not determined by assay-based typing. What the research found in general, with its limitations: The amount of clinical and demographic metadata varied by source and participant and was provided uncurated.

Details on this clone: Its cognate antigen has yet to be identified. No per-base quality is available; no much larger clone lies one base away.

TCRbeta CDR3 regions were amplified from genomic DNA by means of the immunoSEQ Assay, a bias-controlled multiplex PCR. Turning to the authors' computational methods: Nucleated cell counts per sample were estimated from amplification of reference gene primers within the assay. To quantify the absolute abundance of each unique TCRbeta CDR3 rearrangement, sequence reads were collapsed and filtered. Productive Simpson clonality was computed per sample as the square root of Simpson's diversity index over productive rearrangements. The table was pulled from immuneACCESS by TCRdb, which kept in-frame rearrangements only. Such tables lose some clones; where checked, under half of the loss comes from unresolved V genes, and the rest has no known cause. The D gene and trimming were derived from the DNA, and the V and J assignments and clone size from that table. Present in this sample are 20,000 to 30,000 clones, approximately 82% of which were seen just once. The top ten clones comprise around a third of the sample.

The CDR3, cysteine through phenylalanine, is 13 amino acids long. The DNA shown is the 39-base CDR3, in frame from base 1. Taken from the germline V gene (reference sequence), the CDR1 and CDR2 loops are SEHNR and FQNEAQ. V loses 6 bases, J loses 4 bases, and the germline ends lie 13 bases apart. Collaborating institutions collected whole blood in K2EDTA tubes following their own protocols. For TCRbeta analysis, collaborator samples were shipped as frozen whole blood, as isolated PBMCs, or as DNA extracted from either sample type. The source is a human donor in a cohort sampled during active COVID-19. Sequencing was done on a sample of peripheral blood. The chain is made from TRBV7-9 and TRBJ2-7; a weak D assignment points to TRBD1 (6 bases agree). The nucleotide sequence is TGTGCCAGCAGTACGACAGGAAGATACGAGCAGTACTTC. Translated, it gives CASSTTGRYEQYF.